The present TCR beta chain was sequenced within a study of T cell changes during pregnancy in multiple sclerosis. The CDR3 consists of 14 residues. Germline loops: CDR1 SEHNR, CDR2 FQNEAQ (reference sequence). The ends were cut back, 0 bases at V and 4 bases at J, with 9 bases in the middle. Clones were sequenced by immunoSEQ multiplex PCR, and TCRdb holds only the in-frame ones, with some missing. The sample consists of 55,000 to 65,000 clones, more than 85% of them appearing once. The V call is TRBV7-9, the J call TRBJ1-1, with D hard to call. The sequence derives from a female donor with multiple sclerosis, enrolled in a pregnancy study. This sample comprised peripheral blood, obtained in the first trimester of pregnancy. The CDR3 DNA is TGTGCCAGCAGCTTAGCGATGGAGGGCACTGAAGCTTTCTTT. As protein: CASSLAMEGTEAFF.